This paragraph reports one T cell receptor (beta chain). The data stem from a study of blood T cell repertoires in COVID-19. V trimming: 1 base; J trimming: 1 base; junction bases outside the gene matches: 6. The CDR3 is made up of 16 amino acids. The germline CDR1 and CDR2 sequences are LGHDT and YNNKEL (reference sequence). Individuals drawn from about 26 US areas were about 18 to 100 years old. The study assigned cohorts using participant-reported clinical history. Recovery among Cohort 3 donors was established by two negative PCRs, clearance, or symptom resolution. Produced via immunoSEQ multiplex PCR; TCRdb's table is partial and in-frame only. This table has roughly 180,000 clones, 85% to 90% appearing once.

The sequence was obtained from a man in his forties or fifties who had recovered from COVID-19. The sample was PBMCs or T cells enriched from blood (not recorded which). The rearrangement joins TRBV3-1 (or the pseudogene TRBV3-2) to TRBJ2-5; 7 bases align to TRBD1. The CDR3: CASSQGTGAIQETQYF. The CDR3 DNA sequence: TGTGCCAGCAGCCAAGGCACAGGGGCTATCCAAGAGACCCAGTACTTC.